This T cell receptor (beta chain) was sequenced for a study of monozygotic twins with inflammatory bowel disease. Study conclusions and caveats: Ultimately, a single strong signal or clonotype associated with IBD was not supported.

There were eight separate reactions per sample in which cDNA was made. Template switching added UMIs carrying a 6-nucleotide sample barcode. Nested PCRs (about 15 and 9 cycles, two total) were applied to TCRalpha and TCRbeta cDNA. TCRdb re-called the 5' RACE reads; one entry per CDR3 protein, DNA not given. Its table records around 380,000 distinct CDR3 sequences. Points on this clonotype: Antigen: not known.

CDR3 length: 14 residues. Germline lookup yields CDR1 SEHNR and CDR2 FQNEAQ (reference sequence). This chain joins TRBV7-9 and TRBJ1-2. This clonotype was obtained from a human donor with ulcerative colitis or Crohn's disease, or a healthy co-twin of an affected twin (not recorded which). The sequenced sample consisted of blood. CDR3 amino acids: CASSLVPTNYGYTF. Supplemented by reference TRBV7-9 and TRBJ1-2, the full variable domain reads DTGVSQNPRHKITKRGQNVTFRCDPISEHNRLYWYRQTLGQGPEFLTYFQNEAQLEKSRLLSDRFSAERPKGSFSTLEIQRTEQGDSAMYLCASSLVPTNYGYTFGSGTRLTVV.